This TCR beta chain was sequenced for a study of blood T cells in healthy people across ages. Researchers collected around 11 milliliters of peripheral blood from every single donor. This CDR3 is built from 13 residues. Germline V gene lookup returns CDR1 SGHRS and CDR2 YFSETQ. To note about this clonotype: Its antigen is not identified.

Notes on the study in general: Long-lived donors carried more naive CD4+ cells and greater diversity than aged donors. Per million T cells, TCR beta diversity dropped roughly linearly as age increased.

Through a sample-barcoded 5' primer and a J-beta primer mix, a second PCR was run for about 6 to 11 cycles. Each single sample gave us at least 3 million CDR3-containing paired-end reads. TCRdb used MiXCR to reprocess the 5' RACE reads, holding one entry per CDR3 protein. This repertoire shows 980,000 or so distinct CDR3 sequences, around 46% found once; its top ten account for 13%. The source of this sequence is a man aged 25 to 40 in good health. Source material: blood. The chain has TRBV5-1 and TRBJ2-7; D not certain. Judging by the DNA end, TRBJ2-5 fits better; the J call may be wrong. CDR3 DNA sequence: TGCGCCAGCAGCCTTACTTCCCTCGGGACCCAGTACTTC. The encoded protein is CASSLTSLGTQYF.